The 21 T cell receptor beta chains below come from one sample, sequenced in a study of identical twins. TCRdb independently ran MiXCR on the 5' RACE reads; one entry per CDR3 protein. This table holds 1.5 million to 2 million distinct CDR3 sequences, around 33% found once. The specimen sequenced was cord blood. The receptors were sampled from a newborn girl in good health.

This chain joins TRBV25-1 and TRBJ2-1; 8 bases match TRBD2. From germline, CDR1 is MGHDK and CDR2 SYGVNS. This CDR3 contains 13 residues. The CDR3 region has the DNA TGTGCTACGGGGGGGCTCTCCTACAATGAGCAGTTCTTC. This codes for CATGGLSYNEQFF. The complete variable domain, with remaining parts taken from reference TRBV25-1 and TRBJ2-1, reads EADIYQTPRYLVIGTGKKITLECSQTMGHDKMYWYQQDPGMELHLIHYSYGVNSTEKGDLSSESTVSRIRTEHFPLTLESARPSHTSQYLCATGGLSYNEQFFGPGTRLTVL.

This clonotype was recorded at least ten times. This chain connects TRBV25-1 to TRBJ1-6, with D unclear. V was cut by 7 bases and J by 0 bases, with 10 bases left in between. The length of the CDR3 is 15 residues. Germline values: CDR1 MGHDK, CDR2 SYGVNS. Here the CDR3 DNA reads TGTGCCAGCATGACGGGGAGCTCCTATAATTCACCCCTCCACTTT. It specifies CASMTGSSYNSPLHF.

The V and J genes are TRBV20-1 and TRBJ1-5, with D maybe TRBD1 (6 bases). This CDR3 contains 13 residues. Germline V gene sequence: CDR1 DFQATT, CDR2 SNEGSKA (reference sequence). The V gene lost 4 bases and the J gene lost 7 bases, with 14 bases spanning the gap. CDR3 amino acids: CSAKSNRAQPQHF. DNA for the CDR3: TGCAGTGCTAAATCCAACAGGGCCCAGCCCCAGCATTTT.

This clonotype came up a few times. The chain is built from TRBV3-1 and TRBJ2-1; TRBD2 matches at 11 bases. Trimming took 4 bases from V and 4 from J; bases not matched to a gene: 6. The CDR3 sequence is 16 residues long. Germline lookup yields CDR1 LGHDT and CDR2 YNNKEL (reference sequence). CDR3 protein: CASSLISSGRYNEQFF. Written as DNA, the CDR3 is TGTGCCAGCAGCCTAATCTCTAGCGGGAGGTACAATGAGCAGTTCTTC.

This chain connects TRBV13 to TRBJ2-7, with 8 bases fitting TRBD1. Germline CDR1 PRHDT, CDR2 FYEKMQ (reference sequence). Trimming removed 5 bases from V and 2 bases from J; junction bases left unmatched: 35. The CDR3 consists of 24 residues. CDR3 in amino acids: CASSRNTLTPPRTGMEEVTYEQYF. The CDR3 coding sequence is TGTGCCAGCAGCCGGAATACCCTGACCCCACCTAGGACAGGGATGGAAGAGGTGACCTACGAGCAGTACTTC.

The gene calls are TRBV4-2 and TRBJ2-7; D call uncertain. The germline gives CDR1 LGHNA, CDR2 YNFKEQ. CDR3 length: 17 amino acids. V was shortened by 0 bases and J by 0 bases, with 15 bases between the two germline ends. The CDR3 here is CASSQDRSRRSSYEQYF. The CDR3 DNA follows: TGTGCCAGCAGCCAAGATCGAAGTAGGCGGAGCTCCTACGAGCAGTACTTC.

The rearrangement joins TRBV6-5 to TRBJ2-1; TRBD2 matches 7 bases. Germline V CDR1 and CDR2: MNHEY, SVGAGI. CDR3 size: 17 residues. V was clipped by 0 bases and J by 0 bases; unmatched bases: 5. CDR3 loop: CASSYSSRDYSYNEQFF. The CDR3 DNA sequence: TGTGCCAGCAGTTACTCTAGCCGGGACTACTCCTACAATGAGCAGTTCTTC.

In the case of this clonotype: The CDR3 does not end in the conserved phenylalanine or tryptophan, so this is likely a read error. The V call is TRBV28, the J call TRBJ2-1, with a possible D match to TRBD2 (6 bases). Between the trimmed V and J ends, which lost 5 bases and 2 bases, there was a span of 25 bases. CDR1 and CDR2 from the germline V gene are MDHEN and SYDVKM. The CDR3 runs to 19 residues. CDR3 sequence: CASSLLSGLPRPPYNEQFY. CDR3 DNA: TGTGCCAGCAGTCTGCTGTCGGGACTCCCGAGACCCCCCTACAATGAGCAGTTCTAC.

This clonotype was detected a few times. The rearrangement joins TRBV5-8 to TRBJ2-7, with a tentative D call TRBD1 (5 bases). The CDR3 covers 16 residues. The V gene's germline CDR1 is SGHTS and CDR2 YDEGEE. Trimming took off 1 base at V and 0 bases at J, with 14 bases between the two ends. The CDR3 sequence is CASSLLPDSSSYEQYF. The CDR3 nucleotides read TGTGCCAGCAGCTTGTTGCCCGACAGCAGCTCCTACGAGCAGTACTTC.

The chain links TRBV7-9 to TRBJ1-5; D ambiguous. The CDR3 is made up of 15 amino acids. The germline V and J ends were trimmed by 5 bases and 4 bases, with 15 bases remaining between them. CDR1 and CDR2 from the germline V gene are SEHNR and FQNEAQ (reference sequence). Written as DNA, the CDR3 is TGTGCCAGCAGCACGGAGGGTGTAGGGAATCAGCCCCAGCATTTT. This translates into CASSTEGVGNQPQHF. Full variable domain (remainder filled in from reference TRBV7-9 and TRBJ1-5): DTGVSQNPRHKITKRGQNVTFRCDPISEHNRLYWYRQTLGQGPEFLTYFQNEAQLEKSRLLSDRFSAERPKGSFSTLEIQRTEQGDSAMYLCASSTEGVGNQPQHFGDGTRLSIL.

The V call is TRBV27, the J call TRBJ2-1; D may match TRBD1 or TRBD2 (5 bases each). The CDR3 loop spans 16 amino acids. V was clipped by 1 base and J by 0 bases, with 10 bases between them. Germline assignment: CDR1 MNHEY and CDR2 SMNVEV (reference sequence). CDR3 region: CASSLYGTSSYNEQFF. In nucleotides, the CDR3 is TGTGCCAGCAGTTTATATGGGACCTCCTCCTACAATGAGCAGTTCTTC.

The chain recombines TRBV28 with TRBJ2-5; TRBD1 matches at 8 bases. The CDR3 runs to 16 residues. With 6 bases clipped from V and 9 bases from J, the junction kept 18 bases outside the gene matches. Germline V gene lookup returns CDR1 MDHEN and CDR2 SYDVKM. CDR3 region: CASSPDRGSVREAQYF. The CDR3 nucleotides are TGTGCCAGCAGCCCCGACAGGGGTAGTGTAAGGGAGGCCCAGTACTTC.

The chain employs TRBV24-1 and TRBJ2-6; no clear D. The CDR3 is 17 residues long. The V end was cut by 0 bases, the J end by 0 bases, with 8 bases between. CDR1 KGHDR and CDR2 SFDVKD come from the germline V gene. CDR3 amino acids: CATSDLRAASGANVLTF. Written as DNA, the CDR3 is TGTGCCACCAGTGATTTGCGCGCAGCCTCTGGGGCCAACGTCCTGACTTTC.

In its sample, this clonotype was seen a few times. One end of the junction fails to match germline, which may point to a read error. V is TRBV7-2 and J is TRBJ2-4; weak D call: TRBD2 (5 bases). The J call may be wrong; the DNA end is better matched by TRBJ2-7. Looked up from germline, CDR1 is SGHTA and CDR2 is FQGNSA. The CDR3 sequence is 18 residues long. DNA for the CDR3: TGTGCCAGCACCTTAGGTTTGACCAGCGGAACAGCATTTTACGAGCAGTACTTC. Its protein product is CASTLGLTSGTAFYEQYF.

The chain employs TRBV6-1 and TRBJ1-2, with TRBD1 as a possible D gene (5 bases). There are 15 residues in the CDR3. The germline CDR1 and CDR2 sequences are MNHNS and SASEGT. V lost 1 base and J lost 7, with 16 bases in between. The CDR3 is CASSEVPGIDFGYTF. CDR3 nucleotides: TGTGCCAGCAGTGAAGTCCCAGGGATAGACTTTGGCTACACCTTC.

V usage is TRBV10-3 and J usage is TRBJ2-1; no clear D gene. Trimming pared 4 bases from V and 2 bases from J, leaving 9 bases between. This CDR3 is 14 amino acids long. Germline CDR1 ENHRY, CDR2 SYGVKD. CDR3 residues: CAISARQAYNEQFF. DNA for the CDR3: TGTGCCATCAGTGCAAGGCAAGCCTACAATGAGCAGTTCTTC.

The J gene is TRBJ2-1, the V gene TRBV14; D may correspond to TRBD1 or TRBD2 (6 bases each). This CDR3 comprises 19 residues. V was trimmed by 0 bases and J by 3 bases, leaving 21 bases between them. Germline V gene lookup returns CDR1 SGHDN and CDR2 FVKESK. This CDR3 is CASSQDRRGPLPIYNEQFF. DNA of the CDR3: TGTGCCAGCAGCCAAGATCGCCGGGGGCCCCTACCAATCTACAATGAGCAGTTCTTC.

The genes are TRBV27 and TRBJ1-2; D uncertain. This CDR3 is built from 15 residues. The germline V gene encodes CDR1 MNHEY and CDR2 SMNVEV (reference sequence). V was trimmed by 0 bases and J by 4 bases, leaving 12 bases between them. The CDR3 here is CASSLSAPSRYGYTF. CDR3 DNA sequence: TGTGCCAGCAGTTTATCGGCACCCTCCCGCTATGGCTACACCTTC.

This sequence joins TRBV27 and TRBJ1-4, with 8 bases aligning to TRBD1. CDR3 length equals 15 residues. J was trimmed by 8 bases and V by 4 bases; bases with no gene match: 9. From germline, CDR1 is MNHEY and CDR2 SMNVEV (reference sequence). The DNA of the CDR3 is TGTGCCAGCAGTTACAGGGGGGGACAGCTGGAAAAACTGTTTTTT. It codes for CASSYRGGQLEKLFF. The full variable domain, completed using reference TRBV27 and TRBJ1-4, is EAQVTQNPRYLITVTGKKLTVTCSQNMNHEYMSWYRQDPGLGLRQIYYSMNVEVTDKGDVPEGYKVSRKEKRNFPLILESPSPNQTSLYFCASSYRGGQLEKLFFGSGTQLSVL.

This chain links TRBV11-1 with TRBJ2-7; D not resolved. The CDR3 covers 14 residues. V lost 1 base and J lost 3, with 10 bases in between. CDR1 SGHAT and CDR2 FQDESV come from the germline V gene (reference sequence). The DNA of the CDR3 is TGTGCCAGCAGCTTAGGGGCCAACCACTACGAGCAGTACTTC. Its translation is CASSLGANHYEQYF.

This clonotype was observed a handful of times. This chain links TRBV27 with TRBJ2-5; perhaps TRBD2 as D (5 bases). The V gene's germline CDR1 is MNHEY and CDR2 SMNVEV (reference sequence). The ends were cut back, 0 bases at V and 2 bases at J, with 10 bases in the middle. This CDR3 has 15 amino acids. The CDR3 sequence: CASSLSRLAQETQYF. CDR3 coding DNA: TGTGCCAGCAGTTTATCAAGGCTAGCACAAGAGACCCAGTACTTC.